Presented here are 8 T cell receptor beta chains from one specimen sequenced in a study of T cells after yellow fever vaccination. TCRdb used MiXCR to reprocess the 5' RACE reads, holding one entry per CDR3 protein. The profile covers about 260,000 distinct CDR3 sequences, with approximately 3.6% appearing a single time and about a fifth taken by the ten largest. The sequenced sample was PBMCs, obtained 15 days after the yellow fever booster vaccination. All receptors come from a man in his late teens or twenties who received the YFV17D yellow fever vaccine.

The chain's CDR3 is CASSFISGGTGSLEGYNEQFF. CDR3 DNA: TGTGCCAGCAGTTTCATTTCAGGCGGGACAGGGTCCTTGGAGGGCTACAATGAGCAGTTCTTC. The chain has TRBV28 and TRBJ2-1, with TRBD1 identical over 9 bases. The germline CDR1 and CDR2 sequences are MDHEN and SYDVKM. This CDR3 has 21 residues. Trimming removed 3 bases from V and 3 bases from J; junction bases left unmatched: 21.

This clonotype was seen many times. V usage is TRBV6-1 and J usage is TRBJ2-3, with D hard to call. Trimming left V 7 bases short and J 2 bases short, with 7 bases between. The CDR3 has 12 amino acids. Looked up from germline, CDR1 is MNHNS and CDR2 is SASEGT. Here the CDR3 DNA reads TGTGCCAGCACCCGCCTCACAGATACGCAGTATTTT. It is translated as CASTRLTDTQYF.

In this sample, this clonotype turned up many times. This chain uses TRBV4-1 with TRBJ1-1; no clear D. The CDR3 totals 14 residues. Per germline, CDR1 MGHRA and CDR2 YSYEKL. V was trimmed by 2 bases and J by 1 base, leaving 8 bases between them. The CDR3 here is CASSQNRRNTEAFF. In DNA, the CDR3 is TGCGCCAGCAGCCAAAACAGAAGGAACACTGAAGCTTTCTTT.

In this sample, this clonotype turned up a few times. The chain links TRBV4-3 to TRBJ2-2, with TRBD2 matching 7 bases. This CDR3 comprises 15 residues. Germline lookup yields CDR1 LGHNA and CDR2 YSLEER. J was trimmed by 5 bases and V by 0 bases; bases with no gene match: 3. This CDR3 is CASSQEGGNTGELFF. As DNA, the CDR3 is TGCGCCAGCAGCCAAGAGGGAGGGAATACCGGGGAGCTGTTTTTT.

This clonotype was seen repeatedly, ten times or more. This sequence joins TRBV12-3 or TRBV12-4 and TRBJ2-3; the D is unclear. V was clipped by 2 bases and J by 0 bases, with 12 bases between them. This CDR3 has 16 amino acids. CDR3 residues: CASSLSPGRSTDTQYF. The DNA of the CDR3 is TGTGCCAGCAGTTTAAGTCCCGGACGGAGCACAGATACGCAGTATTTT.

This clonotype was seen many times. The chain employs TRBV7-9 and TRBJ1-5; D remains unclear. CDR1 and CDR2 (germline): SEHNR, FQNEAQ (reference sequence). Trimming stripped 1 base from V and 10 bases from J, with 20 bases between. CDR3 size: 16 residues. The CDR3 DNA reads as TGTGCCAGCAGCTTAGGATTAGGGCCAACCGAAGATCCCCAGCATTTT. Amino acids: CASSLGLGPTEDPQHF.

The table lists this clonotype with many counts. The V gene is TRBV7-2, the J gene TRBJ2-3; unclear D gene. From germline, CDR1 is SGHTA and CDR2 FQGNSA. There are 15 residues in the CDR3. V lost 0 bases and J lost 6, with 13 bases in between. DNA for the CDR3: TGTGCCAGCAGCTTAGCGGGCTCTTCATGGGATACGCAGTATTTT. Its translation is CASSLAGSSWDTQYF.

This clonotype came up many times. This chain uses TRBV6-6 with TRBJ1-5, with 7 bases lining up with TRBD1. The CDR3 consists of 13 residues. Germline V gene lookup returns CDR1 MNHNY and CDR2 SVGAGI (reference sequence). The junction had 4 bases not matched to a gene; V was cut back by 4 bases and J by 7 bases. DNA for the CDR3: TGTGCCAGCAGTTTCACAGGGGACCAGCCCCAGCATTTT. Translating gives CASSFTGDQPQHF.